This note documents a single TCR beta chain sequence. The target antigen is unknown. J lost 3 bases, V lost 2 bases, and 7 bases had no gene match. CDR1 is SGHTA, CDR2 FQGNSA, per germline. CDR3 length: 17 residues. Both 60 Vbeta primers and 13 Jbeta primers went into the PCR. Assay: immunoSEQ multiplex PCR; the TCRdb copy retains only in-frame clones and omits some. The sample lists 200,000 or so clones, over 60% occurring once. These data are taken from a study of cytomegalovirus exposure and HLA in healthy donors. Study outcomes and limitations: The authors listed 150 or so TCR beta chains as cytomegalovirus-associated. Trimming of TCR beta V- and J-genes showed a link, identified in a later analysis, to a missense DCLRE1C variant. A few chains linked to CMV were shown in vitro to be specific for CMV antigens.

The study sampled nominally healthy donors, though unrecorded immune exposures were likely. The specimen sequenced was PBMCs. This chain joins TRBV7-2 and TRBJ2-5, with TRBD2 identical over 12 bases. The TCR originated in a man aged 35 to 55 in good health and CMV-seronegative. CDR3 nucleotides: TGTGCCAGCAGCTTATTTGGGCTAGCGGGAGGGAAAGAGACCCAGTACTTC. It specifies CASSLFGLAGGKETQYF.